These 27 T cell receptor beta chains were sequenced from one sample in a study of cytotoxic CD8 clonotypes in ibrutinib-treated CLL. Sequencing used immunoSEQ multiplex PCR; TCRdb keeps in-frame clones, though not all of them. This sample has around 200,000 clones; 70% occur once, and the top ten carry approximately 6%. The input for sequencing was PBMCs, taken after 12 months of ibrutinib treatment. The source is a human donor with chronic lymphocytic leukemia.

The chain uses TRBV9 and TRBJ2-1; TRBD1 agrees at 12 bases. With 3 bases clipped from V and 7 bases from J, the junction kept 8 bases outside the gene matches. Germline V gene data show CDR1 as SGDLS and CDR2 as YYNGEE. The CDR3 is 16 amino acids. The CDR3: CASSGLRDRGPNEQFF. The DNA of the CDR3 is TGTGCCAGCAGCGGACTCCGGGACAGGGGGCCGAATGAGCAGTTCTTC.

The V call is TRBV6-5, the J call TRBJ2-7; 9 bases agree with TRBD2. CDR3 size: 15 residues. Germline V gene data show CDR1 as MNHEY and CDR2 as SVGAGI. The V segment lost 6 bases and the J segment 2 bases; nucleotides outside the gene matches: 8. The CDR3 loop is CASRISGSGAYEQYF. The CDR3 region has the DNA TGTGCCAGCAGAATTAGCGGGAGCGGGGCCTACGAGCAGTACTTC.

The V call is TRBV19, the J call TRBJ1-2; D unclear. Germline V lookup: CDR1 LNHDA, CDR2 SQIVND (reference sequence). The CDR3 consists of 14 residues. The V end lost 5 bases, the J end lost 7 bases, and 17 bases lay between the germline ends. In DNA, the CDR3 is TGTGCCAGTAGTGGTCAGGTTCCTAGTAGTGGCTACACCTTC. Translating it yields CASSGQVPSSGYTF.

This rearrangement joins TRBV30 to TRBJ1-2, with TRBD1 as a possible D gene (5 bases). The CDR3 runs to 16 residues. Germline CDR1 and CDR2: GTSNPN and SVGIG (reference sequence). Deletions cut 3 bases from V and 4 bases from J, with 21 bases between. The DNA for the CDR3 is TGTGCCTGGAGAGATATAAGCCGGGACGGCATCTATGGCTACACCTTC. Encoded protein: CAWRDISRDGIYGYTF.

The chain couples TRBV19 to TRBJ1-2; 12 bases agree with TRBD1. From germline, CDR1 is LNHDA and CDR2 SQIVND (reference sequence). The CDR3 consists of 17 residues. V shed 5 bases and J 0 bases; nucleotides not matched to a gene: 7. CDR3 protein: CASSAGTGGPTNYGYTF. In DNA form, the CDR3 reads TGTGCCAGTAGTGCCGGGACAGGGGGCCCCACTAACTATGGCTACACCTTC.

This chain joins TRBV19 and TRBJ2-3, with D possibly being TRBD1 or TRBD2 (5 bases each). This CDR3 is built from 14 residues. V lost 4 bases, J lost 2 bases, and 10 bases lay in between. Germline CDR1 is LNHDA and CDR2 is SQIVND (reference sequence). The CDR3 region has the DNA TGTGCCAGTAGTACCGGGACCATCACAGATACGCAGTATTTT. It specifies CASSTGTITDTQYF.

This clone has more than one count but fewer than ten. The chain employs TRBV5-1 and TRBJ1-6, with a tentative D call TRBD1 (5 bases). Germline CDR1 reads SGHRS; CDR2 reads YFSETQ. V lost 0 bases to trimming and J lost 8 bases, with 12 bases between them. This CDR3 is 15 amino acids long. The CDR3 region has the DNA TGCGCCAGCAGCTTGGCCAACAGGAGAGATTCACCCCTCCACTTT. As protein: CASSLANRRDSPLHF.

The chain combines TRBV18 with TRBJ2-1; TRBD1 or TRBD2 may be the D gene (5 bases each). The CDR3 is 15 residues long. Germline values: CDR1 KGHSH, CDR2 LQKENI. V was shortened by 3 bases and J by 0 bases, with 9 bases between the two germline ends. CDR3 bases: TGTGCCAGCTCACCGGGGGTCAGCTCCTACAATGAGCAGTTCTTC. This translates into CASSPGVSSYNEQFF.

CDR3 nucleotide sequence: TGTGCTAGTGGTTATCCTTCCGGGGAGCTGTTTTTT. Translation gives CASGYPSGELFF. This rearrangement joins TRBV12-5 to TRBJ2-2; no clear D gene. The CDR3 loop spans 12 amino acids. V lost 4 bases to trimming and J lost 6 bases, with 6 bases between them. Germline lookup yields CDR1 LGHNT and CDR2 FRNRAP.

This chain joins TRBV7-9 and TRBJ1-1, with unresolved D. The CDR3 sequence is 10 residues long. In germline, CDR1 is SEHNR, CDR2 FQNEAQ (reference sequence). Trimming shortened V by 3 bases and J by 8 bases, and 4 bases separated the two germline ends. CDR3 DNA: TGTGCCAGCAGCTTCGGGGAAGCTTTCTTT. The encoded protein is CASSFGEAFF.

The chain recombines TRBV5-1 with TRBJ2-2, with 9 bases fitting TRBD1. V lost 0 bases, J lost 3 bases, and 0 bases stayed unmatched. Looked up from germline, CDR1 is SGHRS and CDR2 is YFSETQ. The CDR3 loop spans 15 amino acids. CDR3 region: CASSLGDRDTGELFF. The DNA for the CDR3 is TGCGCCAGCAGCTTGGGGGACAGGGACACCGGGGAGCTGTTTTTT.

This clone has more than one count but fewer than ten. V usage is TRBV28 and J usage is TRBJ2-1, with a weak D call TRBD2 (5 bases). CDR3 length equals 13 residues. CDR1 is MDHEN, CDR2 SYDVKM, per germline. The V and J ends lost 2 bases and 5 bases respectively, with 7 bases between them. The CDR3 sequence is CASSLGRNNEQFF. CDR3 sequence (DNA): TGTGCCAGCAGTTTAGGGAGAAACAATGAGCAGTTCTTC.

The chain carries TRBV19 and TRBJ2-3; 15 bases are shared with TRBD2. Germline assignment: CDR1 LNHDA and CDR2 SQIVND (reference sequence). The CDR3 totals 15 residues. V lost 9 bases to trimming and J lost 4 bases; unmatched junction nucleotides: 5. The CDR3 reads CASRGLAGGADTQYF. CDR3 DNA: TGTGCCAGCCGCGGACTAGCGGGAGGGGCAGATACGCAGTATTTT.

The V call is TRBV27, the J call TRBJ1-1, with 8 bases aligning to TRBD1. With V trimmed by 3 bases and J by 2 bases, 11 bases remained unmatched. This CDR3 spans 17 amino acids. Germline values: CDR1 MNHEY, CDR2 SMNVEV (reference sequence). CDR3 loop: CASSFQGAKTVNTEAFF. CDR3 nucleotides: TGTGCCAGCAGTTTTCAGGGGGCTAAGACCGTAAACACTGAAGCTTTCTTT.

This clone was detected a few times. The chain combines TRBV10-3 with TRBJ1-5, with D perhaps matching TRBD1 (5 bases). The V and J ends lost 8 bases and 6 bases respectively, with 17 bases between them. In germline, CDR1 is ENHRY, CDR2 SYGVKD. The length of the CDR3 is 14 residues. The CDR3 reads CAISNGQGFQPQHF. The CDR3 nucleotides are TGTGCCATCTCCAACGGCCAGGGTTTTCAGCCCCAGCATTTT.

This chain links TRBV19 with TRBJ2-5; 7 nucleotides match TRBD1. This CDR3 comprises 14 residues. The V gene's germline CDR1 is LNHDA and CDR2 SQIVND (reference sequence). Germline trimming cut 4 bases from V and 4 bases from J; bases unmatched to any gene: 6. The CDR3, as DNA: TGTGCCAGTAGTAAGGACAGGTCACGAGAGACCCAGTACTTC. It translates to CASSKDRSRETQYF.

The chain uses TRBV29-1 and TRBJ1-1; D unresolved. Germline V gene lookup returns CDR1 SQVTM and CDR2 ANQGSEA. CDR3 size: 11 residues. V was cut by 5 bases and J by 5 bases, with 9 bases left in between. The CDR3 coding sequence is TGCAGCGTTCTCGGGAGGACTGAAGCTTTCTTT. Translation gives CSVLGRTEAFF.

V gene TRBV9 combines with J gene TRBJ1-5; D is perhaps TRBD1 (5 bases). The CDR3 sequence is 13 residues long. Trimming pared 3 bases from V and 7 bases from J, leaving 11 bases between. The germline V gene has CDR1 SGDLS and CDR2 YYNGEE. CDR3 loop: CASSAHGGQPQHF. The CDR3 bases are TGTGCCAGCAGCGCTCATGGGGGACAGCCCCAGCATTTT.

DNA for the CDR3: TGTGCCATCAGTGATCAGGGGCGAAGGGCTGAAGCTTTCTTT. Translation: CAISDQGRRAEAFF. The chain is built from TRBV10-3 and TRBJ1-1; TRBD1 is a possible D gene (6 bases). Trimming removed 3 bases from V and 6 bases from J, with 14 bases in between. The CDR3 spans 14 residues. The germline CDR1 and CDR2 sequences are ENHRY and SYGVKD.

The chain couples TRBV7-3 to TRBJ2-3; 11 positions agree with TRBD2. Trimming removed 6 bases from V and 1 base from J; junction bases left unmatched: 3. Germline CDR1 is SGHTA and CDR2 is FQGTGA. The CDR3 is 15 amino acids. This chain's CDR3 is CASRLLAGGTDTQYF. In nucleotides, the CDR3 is TGTGCCAGCAGGTTACTAGCGGGAGGCACAGATACGCAGTATTTT.

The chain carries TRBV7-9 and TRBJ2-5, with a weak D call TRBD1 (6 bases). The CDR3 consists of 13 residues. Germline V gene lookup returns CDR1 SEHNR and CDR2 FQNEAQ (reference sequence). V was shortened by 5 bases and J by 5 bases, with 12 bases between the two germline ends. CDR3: CASSPHRVETQYF. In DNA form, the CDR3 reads TGTGCCAGCAGCCCCCACAGGGTGGAGACCCAGTACTTC.

The CDR3 reads CASSLVGLAGETQYF. In DNA, the CDR3 is TGTGCCAGCAGTCTCGTTGGACTAGCGGGCGAGACCCAGTACTTC. This chain joins TRBV7-2 and TRBJ2-5, with 11 bases that match TRBD2. Germline trimming cut 6 bases from V and 5 bases from J; bases unmatched to any gene: 8. Germline V gene data show CDR1 as SGHTA and CDR2 as FQGNSA. The CDR3 extends over 15 amino acids.

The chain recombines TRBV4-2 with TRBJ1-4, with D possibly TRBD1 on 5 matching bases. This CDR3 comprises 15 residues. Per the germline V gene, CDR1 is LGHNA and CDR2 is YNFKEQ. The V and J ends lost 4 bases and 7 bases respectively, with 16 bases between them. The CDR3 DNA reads TGTGCCAGCAGCCTCATGGGAGGGGCTGGTGAAAAACTGTTTTTT. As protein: CASSLMGGAGEKLFF.

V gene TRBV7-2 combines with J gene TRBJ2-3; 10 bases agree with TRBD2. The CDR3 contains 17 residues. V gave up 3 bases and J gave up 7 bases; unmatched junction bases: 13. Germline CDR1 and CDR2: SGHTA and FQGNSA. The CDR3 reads CASSLTPQRGGAYTQYF. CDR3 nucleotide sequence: TGTGCCAGCAGCTTGACCCCCCAGCGGGGGGGCGCATATACGCAGTATTTT. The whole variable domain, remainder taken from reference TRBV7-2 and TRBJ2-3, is GAGVSQSPSNKVTEKGKDVELRCDPISGHTALYWYRQSLGQGLEFLIYFQGNSAPDKSGLPSDRFSAERTGGSVSTLTIQRTQQEDSAVYLCASSLTPQRGGAYTQYFGPGTRLTVL.

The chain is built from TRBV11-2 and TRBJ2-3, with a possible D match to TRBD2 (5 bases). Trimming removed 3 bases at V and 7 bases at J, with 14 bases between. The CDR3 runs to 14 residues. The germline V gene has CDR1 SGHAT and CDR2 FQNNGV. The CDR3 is CASSFILGANTQYF. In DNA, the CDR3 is TGTGCCAGCAGCTTTATCTTGGGAGCTAATACGCAGTATTTT.

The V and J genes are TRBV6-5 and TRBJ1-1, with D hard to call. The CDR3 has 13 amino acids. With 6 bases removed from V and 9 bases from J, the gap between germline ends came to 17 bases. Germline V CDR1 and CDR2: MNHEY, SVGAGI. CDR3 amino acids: CASSPVAFPKAFF. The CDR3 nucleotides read TGTGCCAGCAGCCCTGTGGCGTTTCCTAAAGCTTTCTTT.

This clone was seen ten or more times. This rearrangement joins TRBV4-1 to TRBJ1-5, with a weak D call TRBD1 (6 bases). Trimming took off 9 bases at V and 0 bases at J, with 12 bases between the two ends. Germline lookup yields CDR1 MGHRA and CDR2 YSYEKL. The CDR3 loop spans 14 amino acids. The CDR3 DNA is TGCGCCAGTGCACAGGGCTATAGCAATCAGCCCCAGCATTTT. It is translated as CASAQGYSNQPQHF.